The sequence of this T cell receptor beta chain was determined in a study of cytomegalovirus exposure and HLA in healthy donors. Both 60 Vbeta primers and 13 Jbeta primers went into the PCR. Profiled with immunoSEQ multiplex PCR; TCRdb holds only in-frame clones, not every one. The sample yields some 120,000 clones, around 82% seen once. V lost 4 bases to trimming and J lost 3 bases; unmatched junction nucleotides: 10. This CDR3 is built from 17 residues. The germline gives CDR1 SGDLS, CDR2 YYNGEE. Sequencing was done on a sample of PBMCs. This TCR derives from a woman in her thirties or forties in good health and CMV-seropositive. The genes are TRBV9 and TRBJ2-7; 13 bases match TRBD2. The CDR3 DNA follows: TGTGCCAGCAGCCGAACCGGGACTAGCGGGATTGGCTACGAGCAGTACTTC. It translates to CASSRTGTSGIGYEQYF.